This TCR beta chain derives from a study of T cell responses to AZD1222 COVID-19 vaccine. Germline values: CDR1 SGDLS, CDR2 YYNGEE. V lost 0 bases and J lost 3; bases outside the gene matches: 5. The CDR3 spans 16 residues. Repertoires were generated with immunoSEQ multiplex PCR, while TCRdb's copy carries only in-frame clones and drops some. The table includes around 100,000 clones, 70% to 90% detected once. The V call is TRBV9, the J call TRBJ1-3; TRBD1 matches 8 bases. This clonotype originated in an adult who received the AZD1222 COVID-19 vaccine. Sequenced material: peripheral blood, taken 28 days after the second AZD1222 dose. CDR3 nucleotide sequence: TGTGCCAGCAGCGTAGGCAACAGGGGGATTGGAAACACCATATATTTT. It is translated as CASSVGNRGIGNTIYF. Filled out from reference TRBV9 and TRBJ1-3, the complete variable domain reads DSGVTQTPKHLITATGQRVTLRCSPRSGDLSVYWYQQSLDQGLQFLIQYYNGEERAKGNILERFSAQQFPDLHSELNLSSLELGDSALYFCASSVGNRGIGNTIYFGEGSWLTVV.